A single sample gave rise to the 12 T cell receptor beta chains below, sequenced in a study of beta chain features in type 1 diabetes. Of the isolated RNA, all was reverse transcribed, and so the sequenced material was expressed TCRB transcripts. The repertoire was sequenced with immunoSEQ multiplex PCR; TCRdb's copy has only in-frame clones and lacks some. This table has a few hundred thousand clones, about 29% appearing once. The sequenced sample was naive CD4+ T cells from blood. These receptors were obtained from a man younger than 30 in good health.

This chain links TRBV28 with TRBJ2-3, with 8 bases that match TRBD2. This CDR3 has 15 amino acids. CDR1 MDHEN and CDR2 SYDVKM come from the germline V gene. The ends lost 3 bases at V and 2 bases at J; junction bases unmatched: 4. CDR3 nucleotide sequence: TGTGCCAGCAGTTTTTGGCGGGGGGACACAGATACGCAGTATTTT. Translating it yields CASSFWRGDTDTQYF.

CDR3: CSLSQTSGTNEQFF. Written as DNA, the CDR3 is TGCAGCCTCTCCCAGACTAGCGGGACGAATGAGCAGTTCTTC. The J gene is TRBJ2-1, the V gene TRBV29-1, with 11 nucleotides matching TRBD2. There are 14 residues in the CDR3. CDR1 is SQVTM, CDR2 ANQGSEA, per germline. V dropped 8 bases and J dropped 7; count of bases not matched to a gene: 10.

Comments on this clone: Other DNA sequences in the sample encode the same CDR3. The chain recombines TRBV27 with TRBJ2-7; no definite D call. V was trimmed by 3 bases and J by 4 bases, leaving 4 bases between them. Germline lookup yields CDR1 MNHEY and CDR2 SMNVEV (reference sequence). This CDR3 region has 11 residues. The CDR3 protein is CASSFGYEQYF. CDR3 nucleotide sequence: TGTGCCAGCAGTTTCGGGTACGAGCAGTACTTC.

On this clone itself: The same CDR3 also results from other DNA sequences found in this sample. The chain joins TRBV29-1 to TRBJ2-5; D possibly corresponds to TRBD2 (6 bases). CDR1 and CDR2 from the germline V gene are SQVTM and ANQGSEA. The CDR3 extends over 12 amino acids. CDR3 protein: CSAAGGGETQYF. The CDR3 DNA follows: TGCAGTGCTGCCGGAGGAGGGGAGACCCAGTACTTC.

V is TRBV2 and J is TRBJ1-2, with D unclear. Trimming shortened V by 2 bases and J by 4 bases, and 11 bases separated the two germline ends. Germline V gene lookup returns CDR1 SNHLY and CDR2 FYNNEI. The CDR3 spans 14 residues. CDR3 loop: CASSERVSSYGYTF. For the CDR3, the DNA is TGTGCCAGCAGTGAACGAGTCAGCTCCTATGGCTACACCTTC. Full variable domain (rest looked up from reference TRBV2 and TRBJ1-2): EPEVTQTPSHQVTQMGQEVILRCVPISNHLYFYWYRQILGQKVEFLVSFYNNEISEKSEIFDDQFSVERPDGSNFTLKIRSTKLEDSAMYFCASSERVSSYGYTFGSGTRLTVV.

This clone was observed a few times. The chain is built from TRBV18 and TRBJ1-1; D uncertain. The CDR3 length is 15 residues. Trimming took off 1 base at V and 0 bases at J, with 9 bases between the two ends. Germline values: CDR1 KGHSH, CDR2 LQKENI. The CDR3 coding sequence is TGTGCCAGCTCACCACGGGCGCCGGTGAACACTGAAGCTTTCTTT. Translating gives CASSPRAPVNTEAFF. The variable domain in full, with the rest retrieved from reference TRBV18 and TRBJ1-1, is NAGVMQNPRHLVRRRGQEARLRCSPMKGHSHVYWYRQLPEEGLKFMVYLQKENIIDESGMPKERFSAEFPKEGPSILRIQQVVRGDSAAYFCASSPRAPVNTEAFFGQGTRLTVV.

CDR3 sequence reads: CAWTPRGQGRANEKLFF. As DNA, the CDR3 is TGTGCCTGGACCCCCCGGGGCCAGGGGCGGGCTAATGAAAAACTGTTTTTT. This sequence joins TRBV30 and TRBJ1-4; D might be TRBD1 (6 bases). The length of the CDR3 is 17 residues. The V gene lost 4 bases and the J gene lost 3 bases, with 21 bases spanning the gap. Germline loops: CDR1 GTSNPN, CDR2 SVGIG (reference sequence).

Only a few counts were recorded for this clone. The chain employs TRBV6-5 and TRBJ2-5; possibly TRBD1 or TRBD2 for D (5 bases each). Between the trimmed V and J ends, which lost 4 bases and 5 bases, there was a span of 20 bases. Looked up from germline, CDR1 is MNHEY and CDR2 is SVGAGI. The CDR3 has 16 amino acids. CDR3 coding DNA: TGTGCCAGCAGTTTTGTAGGGACCATCGCAGGGGAGACCCAGTACTTC. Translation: CASSFVGTIAGETQYF.

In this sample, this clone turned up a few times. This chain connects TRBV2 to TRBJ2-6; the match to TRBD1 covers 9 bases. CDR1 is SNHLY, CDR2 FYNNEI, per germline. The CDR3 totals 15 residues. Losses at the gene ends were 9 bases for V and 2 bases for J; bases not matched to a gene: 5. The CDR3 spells CARQGAITGANVLTF. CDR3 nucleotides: TGTGCCAGACAGGGGGCTATAACTGGGGCCAACGTCCTGACTTTC.

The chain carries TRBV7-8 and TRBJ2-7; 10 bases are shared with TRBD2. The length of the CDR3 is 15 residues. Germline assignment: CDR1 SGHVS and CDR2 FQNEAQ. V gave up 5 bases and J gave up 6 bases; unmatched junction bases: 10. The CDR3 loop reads CASSPRIAGGGEQYF. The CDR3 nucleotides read TGTGCCAGCAGCCCCCGGATAGCGGGAGGCGGCGAGCAGTACTTC.

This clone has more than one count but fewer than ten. The CDR3 DNA reads TGCAGCGTTGAAGATCAGGATAGGACTGGCTACACCTTC. Its protein is CSVEDQDRTGYTF. The rearrangement links TRBV29-1 to TRBJ1-2; no definite D call. The ends were cut back, 0 bases at V and 7 bases at J, with 12 bases in the middle. The CDR3 runs to 13 residues. Germline lookup yields CDR1 SQVTM and CDR2 ANQGSEA.

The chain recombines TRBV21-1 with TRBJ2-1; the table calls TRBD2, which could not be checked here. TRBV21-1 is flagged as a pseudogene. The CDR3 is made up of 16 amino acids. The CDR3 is CASSKRTGSDNNEQFF. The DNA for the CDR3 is TGTGCCAGCAGCAAAAGGACCGGGAGTGATAACAATGAGCAGTTCTTC.